The 29 T cell receptor beta chains given below trace back to one sample, sequenced in a study of radiotherapy plus CTLA-4 blockade in lung cancer. TCRdb's copy holds only in-frame clones and misses some; the assay was immunoSEQ multiplex PCR. Here the sample spans tens of thousands of clones, roughly three quarters being singletons. The sample was peripheral blood, taken from a patient treated with radiotherapy plus ipilimumab. Every receptor here comes from a human donor with non-small cell lung cancer whose response to radiotherapy plus ipilimumab could not be evaluated.

The J gene is TRBJ2-1, the V gene TRBV7-2; TRBD2 aligns across 10 bases. The V segment lost 5 bases and the J segment 3 bases; nucleotides outside the gene matches: 4. The germline CDR1 and CDR2 sequences are SGHTA and FQGNSA. The CDR3 runs to 15 residues. CDR3 residues: CASSPGLADYNEQFF. In DNA, the CDR3 is TGTGCCAGCAGCCCCGGACTAGCGGACTACAATGAGCAGTTCTTC.

The chain recombines TRBV11-2 with TRBJ1-1; D gene ambiguous. Germline lookup yields CDR1 SGHAT and CDR2 FQNNGV. The CDR3 consists of 17 residues. V was trimmed by 1 base and J by 0 bases, leaving 15 bases between them. CDR3 residues: CASSLGGGVAMNTEAFF. DNA of the CDR3: TGTGCCAGCAGCTTAGGCGGAGGAGTGGCCATGAACACTGAAGCTTTCTTT.

This chain uses TRBV7-2 with TRBJ2-7, with 7 positions matching TRBD1. The junction had 3 bases not matched to a gene; V was cut back by 1 base and J by 0 bases. Germline CDR1 is SGHTA and CDR2 is FQGNSA. The CDR3 runs 15 residues. CDR3 nucleotide sequence: TGTGCCAGCAGCTTAGTGGGGGACAGCTCCTACGAGCAGTACTTC. Translation: CASSLVGDSSYEQYF.

This clone has a handful of counts. The chain employs TRBV7-8 and TRBJ2-7, with 7 positions matching TRBD2. Germline loops: CDR1 SGHVS, CDR2 FQNEAQ. This CDR3 region has 15 residues. V shed 3 bases, J shed 4 bases, and the junction held 9 bases outside the gene matches. The CDR3 DNA is TGTGCCAGCAGCTTGATGGGGGGGGTATTTTACGAGCAGTACTTC. Translated, it gives CASSLMGGVFYEQYF.

The chain combines TRBV27 with TRBJ2-3; 8 positions agree with TRBD2. Unmatched junction bases numbered 13, after V lost 5 bases and J lost 6 bases. Germline V CDR1 and CDR2: MNHEY, SMNVEV (reference sequence). This CDR3 has 16 residues. The CDR3 DNA follows: TGTGCCAGCAGTACCCTCGGACTAGCAATTGCCGATACGCAGTATTTT. The encoded protein is CASSTLGLAIADTQYF.

In nucleotides, the CDR3 is TGTGCCAGCAGTTATGCCGAATGGCGGACTGAAGCTTTCTTT. Translating gives CASSYAEWRTEAFF. This chain connects TRBV6-5 to TRBJ1-1; D gene unclear. This CDR3 spans 14 amino acids. V lost 3 bases to trimming and J lost 5 bases, with 13 bases between them. The germline V gene has CDR1 MNHEY and CDR2 SVGAGI.

With regard to this clone: Other nucleotide sequences from this sample produce the same CDR3. The chain uses TRBV5-1 and TRBJ1-4, with TRBD1 matching 9 bases. CDR1 is SGHRS and CDR2 is YFSETQ in the germline V gene. There are 14 residues in the CDR3. V gave up 4 bases and J gave up 11 bases; unmatched junction bases: 9. CDR3: CASSLGQGSGKLFF. CDR3 DNA: TGCGCCAGCAGCCTGGGACAGGGATCAGGGAAACTGTTTTTT. The variable domain in full, completed from reference TRBV5-1 and TRBJ1-4, reads KAGVTQTPRYLIKTRGQQVTLSCSPISGHRSVSWYQQTPGQGLQFLFEYFSETQRNKGNFPGRFSGRQFSNSRSEMNVSTLELGDSALYLCASSLGQGSGKLFFGSGTQLSVL.

The chain couples TRBV12-5 to TRBJ2-1, with TRBD1 matching over 7 bases. The germline V gene encodes CDR1 LGHNT and CDR2 FRNRAP. This CDR3 is 16 amino acids long. V gave up 1 base and J gave up 3 bases; unmatched junction bases: 6. The CDR3 reads CASGLGPGQDYNEQFF. CDR3 coding DNA: TGTGCTAGTGGTTTGGGCCCCGGACAGGACTACAATGAGCAGTTCTTC.

This clone turned up a few times. V and J are TRBV18 and TRBJ2-5, with D hard to call. TRBJ2-7 matches the DNA end more closely, so the J call is doubtful. Germline values: CDR1 KGHSH, CDR2 LQKENI. CDR3 length: 12 amino acids. CDR3 bases: TGTGCCAGCTCACCGTCCTCCTACGAGCAGTACTTC. Its protein is CASSPSSYEQYF.

This clone occurred once. V is TRBV9 and J is TRBJ1-1, with D possibly TRBD1 on 5 matching bases. The V end was cut by 3 bases, the J end by 10 bases, with 16 bases between. The CDR3 is made up of 13 amino acids. Germline values: CDR1 SGDLS, CDR2 YYNGEE. CDR3: CASSGQTRDAAFF. The CDR3 region has the DNA TGTGCCAGCAGCGGACAGACCCGAGATGCAGCTTTCTTT.

This chain uses TRBV19 with TRBJ2-7, with 8 nucleotides matching TRBD1. The ends lost 6 bases at V and 2 bases at J; junction bases unmatched: 3. The germline V gene has CDR1 LNHDA and CDR2 SQIVND (reference sequence). The CDR3 is made up of 13 amino acids. CDR3: CASRSQGAYEQYF. CDR3 in DNA: TGTGCCAGTAGATCACAGGGGGCCTACGAGCAGTACTTC.

CDR3 bases: TGTGCCAGCAGTACGGACAGGGGAGCTTACTACGAGCAGTACTTC. Its translation is CASSTDRGAYYEQYF. The chain recombines TRBV7-2 with TRBJ2-7, with 9 bases that match TRBD1. CDR3 size: 15 residues. Losses at the gene ends were 6 bases for V and 3 bases for J; bases not matched to a gene: 9. Germline CDR1 reads SGHTA; CDR2 reads FQGNSA.

The chain carries TRBV23-1 and TRBJ1-1; 9 bases are a match to TRBD1. TRBV23-1 qualifies as an ORF whose function is uncertain. V was pared by 3 bases and J by 8 bases, with 7 bases of the junction left unmatched. The CDR3 runs to 14 residues. DNA for the CDR3: TGCGCCAGCAGTCATTCCCCCGGACAGGGGGAAGCTTTCTTT. This translates into CASSHSPGQGEAFF.

The V call is TRBV30, the J call TRBJ2-7; 9 bases are a match to TRBD1. Per the germline V gene, CDR1 is GTSNPN and CDR2 is SVGIG (reference sequence). The CDR3 loop spans 14 amino acids. V shed 0 bases, J shed 2 bases, and the junction held 2 bases outside the gene matches. The CDR3 DNA is TGTGCCTGGAGTGTGGGACAGGGAGCCTACGAGCAGTACTTC. It encodes CAWSVGQGAYEQYF. The whole variable domain, remainder taken from reference TRBV30 and TRBJ2-7, is SQTIHQWPATLVQPVGSPLSLECTVEGTSNPNLYWYRQAAGRGLQLLFYSVGIGQISSEVPQNLSASRPQDRQFILSSKKLLLSDSGFYLCAWSVGQGAYEQYFGPGTRLTVT.

The CDR3 nucleotides are TGTGCCAGCAGCCAAGATCCCCACCTCAGCGGGAGCGTCTACGAGCAGTACTTC. Residues: CASSQDPHLSGSVYEQYF. The chain carries TRBV4-2 and TRBJ2-7; 8 bases are shared with TRBD2. V shed 0 bases, J shed 3 bases, and the junction held 13 bases outside the gene matches. The CDR3 sequence is 18 residues long. CDR1 is LGHNA, CDR2 YNFKEQ, per germline.

The chain recombines TRBV28 with TRBJ1-2; a weak D match, TRBD1 (5 bases). Germline V gives CDR1 MDHEN, CDR2 SYDVKM. Trimming removed 2 bases from V and 8 bases from J, with 15 bases in between. CDR3 length: 14 amino acids. This chain's CDR3 is CASSLGARVNGYTF. CDR3 DNA sequence: TGTGCCAGCAGTTTAGGGGCCAGGGTAAACGGCTACACCTTC.

To note about this clone: The junction departs from the called germline gene at one end, perhaps through a read error. The chain couples TRBV6-6 to TRBJ1-4; D is perhaps TRBD1 (6 bases). The CDR3 loop spans 12 amino acids. In germline, CDR1 is MNHNY, CDR2 SVGAGI (reference sequence). The CDR3 loop reads CVTGSDGEKLFF. The CDR3 region has the DNA TGCGTTACAGGGTCAGACGGGGAAAAACTGTTTTTT.

This clone was observed a few times. The chain combines TRBV13 with TRBJ1-3, with a weak D call TRBD1 (5 bases). CDR1 is PRHDT, CDR2 FYEKMQ, per germline (reference sequence). The CDR3 has 15 amino acids. The V end lost 4 bases, the J end lost 4 bases, and 14 bases lay between the germline ends. The CDR3 region is CASSSDTFQGNTIYF. The CDR3 nucleotides read TGTGCCAGCAGCTCGGACACCTTCCAGGGAAACACCATATATTTT. The full variable domain, in which reference TRBV13 and TRBJ1-3 provide the parts outside the CDR3, is AAGVIQSPRHLIKEKRETATLKCYPIPRHDTVYWYQQGPGQDPQFLISFYEKMQSDKGSIPDRFSAQQFSDYHSELNMSSLELGDSALYFCASSSDTFQGNTIYFGEGSWLTVV.

The chain is built from TRBV28 and TRBJ2-3; 8 positions match TRBD2. CDR1 is MDHEN and CDR2 is SYDVKM in the germline V gene. This CDR3 contains 17 residues. V was clipped by 8 bases and J by 2 bases; unmatched bases: 15. Here the CDR3 reads CASHGRKRGGYTDTQYF. DNA for the CDR3: TGTGCCAGCCACGGTCGAAAACGCGGGGGGTACACAGATACGCAGTATTTT.

The chain has TRBV7-6 and TRBJ2-6; 9 bases map to TRBD2. The length of the CDR3 is 16 residues. Germline V gene sequence: CDR1 SGHVS, CDR2 FNYEAQ. The junction had 2 bases not matched to a gene; V was cut back by 5 bases and J by 0 bases. The CDR3: CASSRSGSSGANVLTF. CDR3 bases: TGTGCCAGCAGCCGTAGCGGGAGCTCTGGGGCCAACGTCCTGACTTTC. Filled out from reference TRBV7-6 and TRBJ2-6, the complete variable domain reads GAGVSQSPRYKVTKRGQDVALRCDPISGHVSLYWYRQALGQGPEFLTYFNYEAQQDKSGLPNDRFSAERPEGSISTLTIQRTEQRDSAMYRCASSRSGSSGANVLTFGAGSRLTVL.

The V call is TRBV19, the J call TRBJ2-1; 10 bases map to TRBD1. V trimming: 3 bases; J trimming: 6 bases; junction bases outside the gene matches: 5. The CDR3 is 15 residues long. The germline V gene encodes CDR1 LNHDA and CDR2 SQIVND (reference sequence). Here the CDR3 reads CASSIGTGVINEQFF. The CDR3 nucleotides read TGTGCCAGTAGTATTGGGACAGGGGTGATCAATGAGCAGTTCTTC.

The V gene is TRBV19, the J gene TRBJ2-1; 7 nucleotides match TRBD1. The length of the CDR3 is 14 residues. The J segment lost 1 base and the V segment lost 6 bases, leaving 3 bases of the junction unmatched. The V gene's germline CDR1 is LNHDA and CDR2 SQIVND (reference sequence). The CDR3 region is CASRAGGSYNEQFF. CDR3 nucleotide sequence: TGTGCCAGTAGGGCAGGGGGATCCTACAATGAGCAGTTCTTC.

The chain joins TRBV18 to TRBJ1-6; D is undetermined. Germline values: CDR1 KGHSH, CDR2 LQKENI. Trimming stripped 3 bases from V and 0 bases from J, with 18 bases between. This CDR3 contains 19 residues. The CDR3 is CASSPLGGQASSYNSPLHF. The CDR3 nucleotides read TGTGCCAGCTCACCCCTAGGAGGGCAGGCGAGCTCCTATAATTCACCCCTCCACTTT.

This sequence joins TRBV4-2 and TRBJ2-6; 10 bases are shared with TRBD2. In germline, CDR1 is LGHNA, CDR2 YNFKEQ. The CDR3 is 17 amino acids. J gave up 4 bases and V 4 bases, and 7 bases lay outside the gene matches. CDR3 sequence: CASSPSGGPGGANVLTF. CDR3 sequence (DNA): TGTGCCAGCAGCCCTAGCGGGGGCCCTGGGGGGGCCAACGTCCTGACTTTC.

The chain combines TRBV4-1 with TRBJ1-2, with a weak D call TRBD1 (6 bases). The CDR3 sequence is 15 residues long. Trimming left V 4 bases short and J 4 bases short, with 16 bases between. Germline values: CDR1 MGHRA, CDR2 YSYEKL. CDR3 region: CASSPSDSLSYGYTF. In DNA form, the CDR3 reads TGCGCCAGCAGCCCCTCGGACAGCCTCTCCTATGGCTACACCTTC.

The chain couples TRBV5-1 to TRBJ2-1; TRBD2 might be the D (6 bases). V dropped 6 bases and J dropped 9 bases, with 10 bases sitting between them. CDR1 is SGHRS and CDR2 is YFSETQ in the germline V gene. This CDR3 has 11 residues. The CDR3 DNA sequence: TGCGCCAGCATCGAGGGAGGTGAGCAGTTCTTC. Its protein product is CASIEGGEQFF.

V and J are TRBV5-1 and TRBJ1-3; no clear D. This CDR3 comprises 15 residues. In germline, CDR1 is SGHRS, CDR2 YFSETQ. The germline V and J ends were trimmed by 0 bases and 1 base, with 8 bases remaining between them. The CDR3 coding sequence is TGCGCCAGCAGCTTGGTTCCGGGGTCTGGAAACACCATATATTTT. It is translated as CASSLVPGSGNTIYF.

The rearrangement links TRBV7-2 to TRBJ1-2, with D perhaps matching TRBD1 (5 bases). The CDR3 sequence is 13 residues long. Germline V lookup: CDR1 SGHTA, CDR2 FQGNSA. Trimming pared 0 bases from V and 6 bases from J, leaving 8 bases between. The CDR3 here is CASSLAGADGYTF. CDR3 bases: TGTGCCAGCAGCTTAGCAGGGGCGGATGGCTACACCTTC.

The rearrangement uses TRBV4-1 and TRBJ2-1; tentative D call: TRBD2 (6 bases). The CDR3 length is 15 residues. Germline V gene sequence: CDR1 MGHRA, CDR2 YSYEKL. V gave up 3 bases and J gave up 0 bases, with 9 bases separating them. CDR3 protein: CASSHASDSYNEQFF. DNA for the CDR3: TGCGCCAGCAGCCACGCTAGCGACTCCTACAATGAGCAGTTCTTC.